These 16 T cell receptor beta chains were sequenced from one sample in a study of T cell clones after liver transplantation. The method was immunoSEQ multiplex PCR; TCRdb's version includes in-frame clones alone and lacks a portion of them. Of approximately 55,000 clones in the sample, about 69% were seen once. The starting material was CD4+ T cells from blood, obtained around 4.5 years after liver transplant. These receptors were collected from a human patient who received a liver transplant. Some T cells may be transferred from the graft donor.

Only one count was recorded for this clone. The chain is built from TRBV30 and TRBJ2-7, with D maybe TRBD2 (5 bases). Trimming took 4 bases from V and 7 from J, leaving 23 bases between them. Germline loops: CDR1 GTSNPN, CDR2 SVGIG (reference sequence). This CDR3 spans 15 amino acids. CDR3 nucleotide sequence: TGTGCCTGGACCACTCCGGGCCCCGGAGGTAGGGAGCAGTACTTC. This encodes CAWTTPGPGGREQYF.

This chain links TRBV28 with TRBJ2-1; D is tentatively TRBD1 or TRBD2 (6 bases each). CDR3 length: 16 amino acids. Germline CDR1 is MDHEN and CDR2 is SYDVKM. V lost 6 bases and J 2 bases, leaving 17 bases between the germline ends. CDR3 in amino acids: CASRRGNRGAYNEQFF. The CDR3 DNA reads TGTGCCAGCAGGAGGGGGAATAGGGGGGCCTACAATGAGCAGTTCTTC.

Sample share makes this clone medium-sized. V gene TRBV5-1 combines with J gene TRBJ2-2; unclear D gene. The V end lost 0 bases, the J end lost 4 bases, and 4 bases lay between the germline ends. Germline-derived CDR1 and CDR2 are SGHRS and YFSETQ. This CDR3 is built from 13 residues. CDR3 in DNA: TGCGCCAGCAGCTTGGACGGCACCGGGGAGCTGTTTTTT. Translating gives CASSLDGTGELFF.

V gene TRBV2 combines with J gene TRBJ1-4; a weak D match, TRBD1 (5 bases). This CDR3 is built from 15 residues. V was trimmed by 6 bases and J by 3 bases, leaving 14 bases between them. Germline V gene sequence: CDR1 SNHLY, CDR2 FYNNEI. For the CDR3, the DNA is TGTGCCAGCAGGACCCAGGGAGGGTCTAATGAAAAACTGTTTTTT. Translated: CASRTQGGSNEKLFF.

The gene calls are TRBV28 and TRBJ2-3; 9 nucleotides match TRBD1. The CDR3 runs to 16 residues. Germline CDR1 is MDHEN and CDR2 is SYDVKM. The ends lost 6 bases at V and 2 bases at J; junction bases unmatched: 9. The CDR3 here is CASRPPTGGITDTQYF. The CDR3, as DNA: TGTGCCAGCAGACCGCCGACAGGGGGGATCACAGATACGCAGTATTTT.

The V and J genes are TRBV5-1 and TRBJ2-3; D is unresolved. The CDR3 is 14 residues long. V lost 7 bases and J lost 8, with 20 bases in between. Germline values: CDR1 SGHRS, CDR2 YFSETQ. Here the CDR3 DNA reads TGCGCCAGCGCCCTTGAGACGTTCGGTGGTACGCAGTATTTT. It encodes CASALETFGGTQYF.

V usage is TRBV25-1 and J usage is TRBJ1-1, with 7 bases identical to TRBD1. The CDR3 runs 18 residues. With 6 bases clipped from V and 2 bases from J, the junction kept 18 bases outside the gene matches. The germline CDR1 and CDR2 sequences are MGHDK and SYGVNS. CDR3 bases: TGTGCCAGCAGCCTATATCCCATGAAGGGACAGATTAACACTGAAGCTTTCTTT. Its protein is CASSLYPMKGQINTEAFF.

The chain couples TRBV19 to TRBJ2-1; weak D call: TRBD1 (6 bases). CDR1 LNHDA and CDR2 SQIVND come from the germline V gene (reference sequence). The CDR3 loop spans 15 amino acids. Trimming left V 5 bases short and J 2 bases short, with 13 bases between. CDR3 loop: CASSRKQGPYNEQFF. The CDR3 region has the DNA TGTGCCAGTAGTCGAAAACAGGGACCCTACAATGAGCAGTTCTTC.

The chain carries TRBV5-6 and TRBJ2-3; no clear D. CDR3 length: 14 residues. CDR1 and CDR2 (germline): SGHDT, YYEEEE. V was cut by 2 bases and J by 5 bases, with 12 bases left in between. The DNA of the CDR3 is TGTGCCAGCAGCTTTGGAGAGGTTGGAGATACGCAGTATTTT. This encodes CASSFGEVGDTQYF.

V usage is TRBV5-1 and J usage is TRBJ2-3, with 9 bases that match TRBD1. The ends lost 0 bases at V and 0 bases at J; junction bases unmatched: 8. The length of the CDR3 is 18 residues. Germline CDR1 SGHRS, CDR2 YFSETQ. This CDR3 is CASSLAARTGDSTDTQYF. CDR3 in DNA: TGCGCCAGCAGCTTGGCCGCCCGGACAGGGGACAGCACAGATACGCAGTATTTT.

The V gene is TRBV5-6, the J gene TRBJ2-3; 14 bases map to TRBD2. J lost 7 bases, V lost 4 bases, and 8 bases had no gene match. The CDR3 is 16 residues long. The V gene's germline CDR1 is SGHDT and CDR2 YYEEEE. In nucleotides, the CDR3 is TGTGCCAGCAGCCCCAGACTAGCGGGAGGGTTCCATACGCAGTATTTT. Protein sequence: CASSPRLAGGFHTQYF.

The chain is built from TRBV27 and TRBJ2-3, with D unresolved. There are 14 residues in the CDR3. CDR1 is MNHEY and CDR2 is SMNVEV in the germline V gene (reference sequence). V was shortened by 4 bases and J by 2 bases, with 10 bases between the two germline ends. CDR3 DNA sequence: TGTGCCAGCAGTTGGTCAGCATACACAGATACGCAGTATTTT. Amino acid sequence: CASSWSAYTDTQYF.

The chain joins TRBV5-5 to TRBJ2-7, with 9 bases identical to TRBD2. V dropped 1 base and J dropped 7; count of bases not matched to a gene: 9. The CDR3 is made up of 15 amino acids. Germline V lookup: CDR1 SGHKS, CDR2 YYEKEE (reference sequence). In DNA, the CDR3 is TGTGCCAGCAGCTTGCGAGGAGCGGGGGGCGGGGAGCAGTACTTC. Translating it yields CASSLRGAGGGEQYF.

J is TRBJ1-2 and V is TRBV30; D is unresolved. This CDR3 region has 14 residues. Germline V gene lookup returns CDR1 GTSNPN and CDR2 SVGIG (reference sequence). Trimming took off 3 bases at V and 4 bases at J, with 15 bases between the two ends. CDR3 DNA: TGTGCCTGGAGGGACCTTGCTTCCCTCTATGGCTACACCTTC. It is translated as CAWRDLASLYGYTF.

This clone was picked up a small number of times. The CDR3 loop is CASSQDSGVQGKEQYF. The CDR3 bases are TGCGCCAGCAGCCAAGATTCTGGCGTACAGGGAAAAGAGCAGTACTTC. The chain is built from TRBV4-1 and TRBJ2-7; D might be TRBD1 (6 bases). From germline, CDR1 is MGHRA and CDR2 YSYEKL. V was shortened by 0 bases and J by 7 bases, with 19 bases between the two germline ends. This CDR3 is 16 amino acids long.

The genes are TRBV7-8 and TRBJ2-1, with D perhaps TRBD2 (6 bases). This CDR3 has 12 amino acids. Germline CDR1 and CDR2: SGHVS and FQNEAQ. V shed 4 bases and J shed 9 bases, with 10 bases lying between them. CDR3 loop: CASSSAGGEQFF. The CDR3 DNA sequence: TGTGCCAGCAGCTCGGCCGGGGGTGAGCAGTTCTTC. The whole variable domain, filled in from reference TRBV7-8 and TRBJ2-1, reads GAGVSQSPRYKVAKRGQDVALRCDPISGHVSLFWYQQALGQGPEFLTYFQNEAQLDKSGLPSDRFFAERPEGSVSTLKIQRTQQEDSAVYLCASSSAGGEQFFGPGTRLTVL.